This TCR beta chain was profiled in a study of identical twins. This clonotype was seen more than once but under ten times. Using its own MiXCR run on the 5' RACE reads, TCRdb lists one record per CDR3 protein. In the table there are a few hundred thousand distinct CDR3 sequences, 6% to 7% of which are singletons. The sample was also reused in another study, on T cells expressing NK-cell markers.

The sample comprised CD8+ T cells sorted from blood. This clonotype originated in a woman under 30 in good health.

CDR3 in amino acids: CASGLVPLSKGSGANVLTF. CDR3 nucleotides: TGTGCTAGTGGTTTGGTACCTCTCTCGAAAGGCTCTGGGGCCAACGTCCTGACTTTC. V and J are TRBV12-5 and TRBJ2-6; D unresolved. The germline gives CDR1 LGHNT, CDR2 FRNRAP. Trimming took off 0 bases at V and 0 bases at J, with 15 bases between the two ends. The CDR3 spans 19 residues.